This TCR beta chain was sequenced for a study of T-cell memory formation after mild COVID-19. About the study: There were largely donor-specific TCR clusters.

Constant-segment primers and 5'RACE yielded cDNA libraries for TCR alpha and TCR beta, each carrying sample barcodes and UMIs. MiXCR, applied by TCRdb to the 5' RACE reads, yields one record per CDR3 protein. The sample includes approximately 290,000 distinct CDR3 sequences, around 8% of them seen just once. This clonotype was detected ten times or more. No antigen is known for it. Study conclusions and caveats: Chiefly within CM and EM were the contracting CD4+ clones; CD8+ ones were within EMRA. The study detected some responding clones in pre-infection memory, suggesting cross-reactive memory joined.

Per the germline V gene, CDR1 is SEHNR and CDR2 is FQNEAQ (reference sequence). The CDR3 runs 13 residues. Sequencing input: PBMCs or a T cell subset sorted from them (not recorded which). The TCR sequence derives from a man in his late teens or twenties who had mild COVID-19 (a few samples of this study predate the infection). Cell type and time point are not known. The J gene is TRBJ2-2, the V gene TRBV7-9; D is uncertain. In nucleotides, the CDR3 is TGTGCATATGGAGACGCGAACACCGGGGAGCTGTTTTTT. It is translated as CAYGDANTGELFF.